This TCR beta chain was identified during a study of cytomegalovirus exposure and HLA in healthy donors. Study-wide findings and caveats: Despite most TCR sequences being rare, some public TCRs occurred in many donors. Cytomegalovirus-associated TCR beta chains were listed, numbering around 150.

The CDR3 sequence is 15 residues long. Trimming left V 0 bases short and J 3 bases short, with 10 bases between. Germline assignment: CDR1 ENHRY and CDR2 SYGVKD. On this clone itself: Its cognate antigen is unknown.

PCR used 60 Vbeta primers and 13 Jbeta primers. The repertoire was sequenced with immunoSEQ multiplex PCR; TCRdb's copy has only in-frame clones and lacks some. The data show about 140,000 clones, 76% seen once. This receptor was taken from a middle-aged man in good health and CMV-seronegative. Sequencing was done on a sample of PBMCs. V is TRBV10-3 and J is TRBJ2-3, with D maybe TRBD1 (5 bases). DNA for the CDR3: TGTGCCATCAGTGAGTCGGCAGGGATGACAGATACGCAGTATTTT. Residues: CAISESAGMTDTQYF.